Below, 20 T cell receptor beta chains from the same sample are listed, as sequenced in a study of blood T cell repertoires in COVID-19. Here immunoSEQ multiplex PCR was the method, and the copy in TCRdb shows in-frame clones only, minus some. The top ten hold over 12% of the sample, which has 150,000 or so clones, roughly 84% seen once. Material: PBMCs or T cells enriched from blood (not recorded which). These receptors were collected from a middle-aged man who had recovered from COVID-19.

This rearrangement joins TRBV4-2 to TRBJ2-2; D not certain. Germline CDR1 and CDR2: LGHNA and YNFKEQ. V was trimmed by 1 base and J by 0 bases, leaving 12 bases between them. There are 17 residues in the CDR3. CDR3 loop: CASSQGIRVANTGELFF. The CDR3 bases are TGTGCCAGCAGCCAAGGGATTCGGGTGGCGAACACCGGGGAGCTGTTTTTT.

The count of this clone is one. This chain connects TRBV28 to TRBJ1-1, with 8 positions matching TRBD1. The V gene's germline CDR1 is MDHEN and CDR2 SYDVKM. The J segment lost 13 bases and the V segment lost 6 bases, leaving 10 bases of the junction unmatched. The CDR3 length is 12 residues. For the CDR3, the DNA is TGTGCCAGCAGCCTACTAGGACAGGGAGTTTTCTTT. Amino acids: CASSLLGQGVFF.

CDR3 nucleotides: TGTGCCTGGAGTAACTCCGGGACAGGCGCTATGAACACTGAAGCTTTCTTT. This sequence encodes CAWSNSGTGAMNTEAFF. The rearrangement links TRBV30 to TRBJ1-1; 8 bases are a match to TRBD1. V dropped 2 bases and J dropped 0; count of bases not matched to a gene: 11. Germline CDR1 GTSNPN, CDR2 SVGIG (reference sequence). The CDR3 extends over 17 amino acids.

The chain joins TRBV6-2 or TRBV6-3 to TRBJ1-5; D is ambiguous. Germline CDR1 reads MNHEY; CDR2 reads SVGEGT. The V end lost 4 bases, the J end lost 3 bases, and 7 bases lay between the germline ends. The CDR3 is 13 amino acids. CDR3 protein: CASSLTVNQPQHF. The CDR3 region has the DNA TGTGCCAGCAGTTTAACGGTCAATCAGCCCCAGCATTTT.

This chain uses TRBV10-1 with TRBJ2-2, with D uncertain. The CDR3 covers 14 residues. Deletions cut 6 bases from V and 0 bases from J, with 8 bases between. Looked up from germline, CDR1 is WNHNN and CDR2 is SYGVQD (reference sequence). The CDR3 region is CASSPRANTGELFF. The CDR3 DNA reads TGCGCCAGCAGCCCTAGAGCGAACACCGGGGAGCTGTTTTTT.

CDR3 loop: CASSFWDRGTEAFF. CDR3 bases: TGTGCCAGCAGCTTTTGGGACAGGGGCACTGAAGCTTTCTTT. This rearrangement joins TRBV3-1 (or the pseudogene TRBV3-2) to TRBJ1-1; 10 nucleotides align to TRBD1. CDR1 and CDR2 from the germline V gene are LGHDT and YNNKEL (reference sequence). The CDR3 runs to 14 residues. After removal of 5 bases from V and 4 bases from J, the junction contained 4 bases not matched to a gene.

V and J are TRBV27 and TRBJ1-6; 8 nucleotides align to TRBD1. With V trimmed by 2 bases and J by 5 bases, 11 bases remained unmatched. Germline CDR1 and CDR2: MNHEY and SMNVEV (reference sequence). The CDR3 has 18 amino acids. The CDR3: CASSLVGTGFPNNSPLHF. The CDR3 DNA is TGTGCCAGCAGTTTAGTCGGGACAGGTTTTCCGAATAATTCACCCCTCCACTTT.

The table lists this clone with a few counts. The chain couples TRBV5-1 to TRBJ1-6, with TRBD1 identical over 7 bases. The V gene's germline CDR1 is SGHRS and CDR2 YFSETQ. V shed 0 bases and J 6 bases; nucleotides not matched to a gene: 0. This CDR3 comprises 14 residues. CDR3 amino acids: CASSLGDSNSPLHF. The CDR3 DNA reads TGCGCCAGCAGCTTGGGGGACAGTAATTCACCCCTCCACTTT. Supplemented by reference TRBV5-1 and TRBJ1-6, the full variable domain reads KAGVTQTPRYLIKTRGQQVTLSCSPISGHRSVSWYQQTPGQGLQFLFEYFSETQRNKGNFPGRFSGRQFSNSRSEMNVSTLELGDSALYLCASSLGDSNSPLHFGNGTRLTVT.

The rearrangement uses TRBV5-5 and TRBJ1-5; 8 nucleotides agree with TRBD1. Germline CDR1 SGHKS, CDR2 YYEKEE (reference sequence). V trimming: 0 bases; J trimming: 7 bases; junction bases outside the gene matches: 9. The CDR3 is 16 amino acids. In DNA form, the CDR3 reads TGTGCCAGCAGCTTGGCCCCGGACAGGGTCAAACAGCCCCAGCATTTT. This translates into CASSLAPDRVKQPQHF.

The rearrangement joins TRBV4-2 to TRBJ2-7, with TRBD1 matching 12 bases. The CDR3 extends over 16 amino acids. From germline, CDR1 is LGHNA and CDR2 YNFKEQ. V dropped 0 bases and J dropped 5; count of bases not matched to a gene: 5. CDR3 DNA: TGTGCCAGCAGCCAAGATCCGGGACAGGGGGCCAACGAGCAGTACTTC. It yields the protein CASSQDPGQGANEQYF.

This clone was counted a few times. CDR3 in DNA: TGCAGTGCTAGTGTTACAGGTTATCAGCCCCAGCATTTT. This sequence encodes CSASVTGYQPQHF. V is TRBV20-1 and J is TRBJ1-5, with a weak D call TRBD1 (5 bases). Germline V lookup: CDR1 DFQATT, CDR2 SNEGSKA (reference sequence). Trimming cost V 3 bases and J 5 bases, with 11 bases left between them. The CDR3 has 13 residues.

The chain links TRBV7-9 to TRBJ1-4; 7 bases are a match to TRBD1. Germline CDR1 is SEHNR and CDR2 is FQNEAQ (reference sequence). Trimming removed 3 bases from V and 8 bases from J; junction bases left unmatched: 12. CDR3 length: 16 amino acids. The CDR3 DNA reads as TGTGCCAGCAGCTTGAGGACGACAGGGCGGGGAGAAAAACTGTTTTTT. It encodes CASSLRTTGRGEKLFF.

The chain couples TRBV13 to TRBJ1-3; D not resolved. Germline-derived CDR1 and CDR2 are PRHDT and FYEKMQ (reference sequence). V dropped 2 bases and J dropped 3 bases, with 14 bases sitting between them. CDR3 size: 16 residues. The CDR3 reads CASSLYQRAFGNTIYF. In DNA, the CDR3 is TGTGCCAGCAGCTTATACCAGAGGGCCTTTGGAAACACCATATATTTT. The complete variable domain, with remaining parts taken from reference TRBV13 and TRBJ1-3, reads AAGVIQSPRHLIKEKRETATLKCYPIPRHDTVYWYQQGPGQDPQFLISFYEKMQSDKGSIPDRFSAQQFSDYHSELNMSSLELGDSALYFCASSLYQRAFGNTIYFGEGSWLTVV.

This clone occurred once. The rearrangement uses TRBV3-1 (or the pseudogene TRBV3-2) and TRBJ2-5; perhaps TRBD2 as D (6 bases). V was clipped by 4 bases and J by 1 base, with 13 bases between them. This CDR3 spans 15 amino acids. CDR1 and CDR2 from the germline V gene are LGHDT and YNNKEL (reference sequence). CDR3 amino acids: CASSPTRTFQETQYF. Written as DNA, the CDR3 is TGTGCCAGCAGCCCGACTAGAACCTTCCAAGAGACCCAGTACTTC.

The chain has TRBV5-8 and TRBJ1-2; 10 bases are a match to TRBD1. Germline CDR1 SGHTS, CDR2 YDEGEE. This CDR3 has 15 amino acids. Trimming took 6 bases from V and 5 from J; bases not matched to a gene: 10. The CDR3 here is CASTPTGGKVYGYTF. The DNA for the CDR3 is TGTGCCAGCACCCCGACAGGGGGCAAAGTTTATGGCTACACCTTC.

V usage is TRBV24-1 and J usage is TRBJ2-7; TRBD1 aligns across 9 bases. The CDR3 runs 17 residues. CDR1 and CDR2 (germline): KGHDR, SFDVKD. Trimming at V came to 4 bases and at J to 0 bases, leaving 9 bases not matched to a gene. CDR3 nucleotide sequence: TGTGCCACCAGTGAGACACCGGGACAGGGCCTCTCCTACGAGCAGTACTTC. Translation: CATSETPGQGLSYEQYF.

The chain employs TRBV6-5 and TRBJ1-1; D perhaps matches TRBD1 (6 bases). The CDR3 length is 14 residues. Trimming left V 5 bases short and J 1 base short, with 11 bases between. The germline V gene encodes CDR1 MNHEY and CDR2 SVGAGI. The CDR3 loop is CASSQDRKNTEAFF. The CDR3 DNA is TGTGCCAGCAGTCAGGACAGAAAGAACACTGAAGCTTTCTTT.

The CDR3 loop reads CASSQQIQGGYEQYF. The CDR3 DNA is TGTGCCAGCAGCCAACAAATTCAGGGAGGCTACGAGCAGTACTTC. The V call is TRBV4-2, the J call TRBJ2-7, with D possibly matching TRBD2 (6 bases). The CDR3 runs 15 residues. Between the trimmed V and J ends, which lost 2 bases and 3 bases, there was a span of 14 bases. CDR1 and CDR2 (germline): LGHNA, YNFKEQ.

The gene calls are TRBV7-2 and TRBJ2-7; a possible D gene is TRBD1 (8 bases). Trimming took off 2 bases at V and 4 bases at J, with 12 bases between the two ends. Germline assignment: CDR1 SGHTA and CDR2 FQGNSA. The length of the CDR3 is 14 residues. CDR3 residues: CASSLTGGGYEQYF. CDR3 DNA: TGTGCCAGCAGCTTAACAGGGGGAGGGTACGAGCAGTACTTC.

Notes on this clone: One end of the junction does not line up with germline, which may come from a read error. This same CDR3 is encoded by further DNA sequences in the sample. The chain couples TRBV19 to TRBJ1-1, with D perhaps matching TRBD1 (5 bases). Germline V CDR1 and CDR2: LNHDA, SQIVND (reference sequence). The length of the CDR3 is 14 residues. CDR3 residues: CASSIGGGDIGAFF. Written as DNA, the CDR3 is TGCGCCAGTAGTATCGGCGGGGGGGATATTGGCGCTTTCTTT.